This TCR beta chain was observed in a study of blood T cell repertoires in COVID-19. Study details: The United States, Italy and Spain provided the acute and convalescent COVID-19 samples. Sample material is recorded as cDNA or gDNA derived from T cells, B-cell-depleted T cells, or PBMCs.

Methods used by the authors: Amplification from reference gene primers served as the basis for estimated nucleated cell counts. This table comes from immunoSEQ multiplex PCR, and its TCRdb copy is limited to in-frame clones, with some not included. D and trimming were read from the DNA, whereas the V and J calls and clone size are those reported in that table. This table holds roughly 40,000 clones, approximately 88% found once. Germline V gene sequence: CDR1 MDHEN, CDR2 SYDVKM. The CDR3 consists of 14 residues. Between the trimmed V and J ends, which lost 5 bases and 6 bases, there was a span of 16 bases.

The material sequenced was peripheral blood. The sequence was obtained from a human donor in a cohort sampled during active COVID-19. The V and J genes are TRBV28 and TRBJ1-2; tentative D call: TRBD1 (5 bases). The CDR3 coding sequence is TGTGCCAGCAGTCCCCATGTAACGGGGGATGGCTACACCTTC. Translated: CASSPHVTGDGYTF.